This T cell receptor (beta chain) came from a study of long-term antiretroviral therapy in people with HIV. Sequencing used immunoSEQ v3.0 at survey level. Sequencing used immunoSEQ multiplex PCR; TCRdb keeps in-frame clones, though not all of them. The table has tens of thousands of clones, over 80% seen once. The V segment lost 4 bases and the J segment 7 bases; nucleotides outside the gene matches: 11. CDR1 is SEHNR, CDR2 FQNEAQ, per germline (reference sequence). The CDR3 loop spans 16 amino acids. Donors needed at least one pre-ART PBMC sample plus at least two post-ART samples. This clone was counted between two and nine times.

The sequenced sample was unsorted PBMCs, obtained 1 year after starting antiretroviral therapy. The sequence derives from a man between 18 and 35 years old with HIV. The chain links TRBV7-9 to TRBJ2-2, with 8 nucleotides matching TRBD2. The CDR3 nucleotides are TGTGCCAGCAGCTCCAAGAGCGGGGGACCCCTCGGGGAGCTGTTTTTT. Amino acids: CASSSKSGGPLGELFF.